The present entry profiles one T cell receptor (beta chain) with its context. The entry originates in a study of shared T cell receptors in the human thymus. The CDR3 runs to 15 residues. Trimming stripped 5 bases from V and 3 bases from J, with 15 bases between. Per germline, CDR1 SGHTA and CDR2 FQGNSA. The data were produced by immunoSEQ multiplex PCR, yet TCRdb's version contains in-frame clones alone and is incomplete. Here the sample spans over 650,000 clones, roughly 86% being singletons. The same specimen was also included in a second study, on human thymus T cells.

V is TRBV7-2 and J is TRBJ2-3; D remains unclear. Sequencing was done on a sample of thymocytes. The TCR comes from a boy under three years old with a congenital heart defect. The CDR3 region is CASSLGRYRTDTQYF. DNA of the CDR3: TGTGCCAGCAGCCTAGGGCGGTACCGAACAGATACGCAGTATTTT.